The rows below give T cell receptor beta chains drawn from one sample of a study of identical twins. TCRdb independently ran MiXCR on the 5' RACE reads; one entry per CDR3 protein. The sample has under 300,000 distinct CDR3 sequences; over 12% are singletons. The specimen sequenced was memory (CD45RO+) T cells sorted from blood. These receptors were collected from a woman aged 18-35 years in good health. CDR3s include the opening cysteine and the closing phenylalanine or tryptophan. D genes are given only for firm matches. A clone size is listed for some rows: how often the clone was seen (once, few, many), or a class if it is expanded.

clone_size	v_call	j_call	d_call	cdr3_aa	cdr3_nt
many	TRBV29-1	TRBJ1-1	TRBD1	CSGRNKGQGTRGAFF	TGCAGCGGAAGAAATAAGGGACAGGGGACTCGGGGAGCTTTCTTT
NA	TRBV3-1	TRBJ1-1	TRBD1	CASSQGVGQANTEAFF	TGTGCCAGCAGCCAAGGGGTCGGACAGGCTAACACTGAAGCTTTCTTT
NA	TRBV7-2	TRBJ2-4	NA	CATSRLAKNIQYF	TGTGCCACGTCTCGATTAGCCAAAAACATTCAGTACTTC
few	TRBV3-1	TRBJ1-1	NA	CASSQVGTEAFF	TGTGCCAGCAGCCAAGTTGGGACTGAAGCTTTCTTT
NA	TRBV6-5	TRBJ1-6	NA	CASSYSNYGQPLHF	TGTGCCAGCAGTTACTCGAATTACGGGCAGCCCCTCCACTTT
few	TRBV11-2	TRBJ2-7	TRBD1	CASSLRDRRYEQYF	TGTGCCAGCAGCTTAAGGGACAGGAGATACGAGCAGTACTTC
few	TRBV2	TRBJ2-7	TRBD1	CASSASGQGDYEQYF	TGTGCCAGCAGTGCTTCGGGACAGGGGGACTACGAGCAGTACTTC
NA	TRBV7-9	TRBJ1-4	NA	CASSLRGGEKLFF	TGTGCCAGCAGCTTACGGGGGGGCGAAAAACTGTTTTTT
NA	TRBV9	TRBJ2-7	NA	CASSVGVSSLEQYF	TGTGCCAGCAGCGTCGGGGTTAGCAGCCTAGAGCAGTACTTC
few	TRBV5-6	TRBJ2-7	TRBD1	CASSFLQQGTEQYF	TGTGCCAGCAGCTTTTTACAACAGGGGACCGAGCAGTACTTC
NA	TRBV6-5	TRBJ2-6	TRBD1	CASSIQGPGANVLTF	TGTGCCAGCAGTATACAGGGGCCTGGGGCCAACGTCCTGACTTTC
NA	TRBV7-2	TRBJ1-1	TRBD1	CASIKGAFLEGTEAFF	TGTGCCAGCATCAAGGGGGCTTTTCTAGAGGGGACTGAAGCTTTCTTT
NA	TRBV14	TRBJ2-7	NA	CASSLGAAEEEQYF	TGTGCCAGCAGCCTGGGCGCGGCGGAAGAGGAGCAGTACTTC
few	TRBV5-1	TRBJ1-1	NA	CASSLDQNTEAFF	TGCGCCAGCAGCTTGGATCAGAACACTGAAGCTTTCTTT
many	TRBV7-9	TRBJ1-2	NA	CASSLGGYGYTF	TGTGCCAGCAGTTTAGGCGGCTATGGCTACACCTTC
NA	TRBV28	TRBJ1-5	NA	CASSSGTNWEPQHF	TGTGCCAGCAGTTCCGGGACAAACTGGGAGCCCCAGCATTTT
NA	TRBV5-1	TRBJ2-7	NA	CASSLGVQLTDEQYF	TGCGCCAGCAGCTTGGGGGTCCAACTCACCGACGAGCAGTACTTC
few	TRBV20-1	TRBJ1-4	NA	CSARDPGPPNEKLFF	TGCAGTGCTAGAGATCCAGGGCCCCCTAATGAAAAACTGTTTTTT
NA	TRBV9	TRBJ2-2	NA	CASSVQGVPGELFF	TGTGCCAGCAGCGTCCAAGGTGTGCCCGGGGAGCTGTTTTTT
many	TRBV6-5	TRBJ2-1	TRBD2	CASSSRLAGSVPYNEQFF	TGTGCCAGCAGTTCTCGACTAGCGGGGTCCGTCCCCTACAATGAGCAGTTCTTC
few	TRBV2	TRBJ2-7	TRBD2	CASNRDGGGYEQYF	TGTGCCAGCAACCGGGACGGCGGGGGCTACGAGCAGTACTTC
NA	TRBV6-1	TRBJ2-7	NA	CASRQVGQVREQYF	TGTGCCAGCAGGCAGGTGGGGCAGGTGCGAGAGCAGTACTTC
NA	TRBV20-1	TRBJ2-2	NA	CSVTRVANTGELFF	TGCAGTGTTACCCGGGTTGCGAACACCGGGGAGCTGTTTTTT
NA	TRBV12-3/TRBV12-4	TRBJ2-1	NA	CASSRGGSYNEQFF	TGTGCCAGCAGCCGAGGAGGCTCCTACAATGAGCAGTTCTTC
few	TRBV11-2	TRBJ2-1	NA	CASTKTQYTEQFF	TGTGCCAGCACCAAGACGCAGTACACTGAGCAGTTCTTC
NA	TRBV6-4	TRBJ2-1	TRBD1	CASGPGQSYVGSYNEQFF	TGTGCCAGCGGTCCGGGACAGTCTTACGTAGGCTCCTACAATGAGCAGTTCTTC
few	TRBV5-1	TRBJ2-2	TRBD2	CASRRGGADTGELFF	TGCGCCAGCAGACGCGGGGGGGCGGACACCGGGGAGCTGTTTTTT
NA	TRBV12-3/TRBV12-4	TRBJ2-3	NA	CASGDRARTDTQYF	TGTGCCAGCGGGGATCGTGCTCGCACAGATACGCAGTATTTT
NA	TRBV9	TRBJ2-1	TRBD2	CASSVEGGRNYNEQFF	TGTGCCAGCAGCGTAGAGGGCGGGAGGAACTACAATGAGCAGTTCTTC
NA	TRBV11-2	TRBJ2-7	NA	CASSPTPSSYEQYF	TGTGCCAGCAGCCCCACTCCAAGCTCCTACGAGCAGTACTTC
many	TRBV15	TRBJ2-3	NA	CATSSSPSTDTQYF	TGTGCCACCAGCAGCTCCCCTAGCACAGATACGCAGTATTTT
NA	TRBV11-2	TRBJ2-5	NA	CASSLLSGGGRFGETQYF	TGTGCCAGCAGCTTACTTTCAGGGGGCGGGAGATTCGGAGAGACCCAGTACTTC
few	TRBV20-1	TRBJ2-7	TRBD1	CSAFKTGTHPEGQYF	TGCAGTGCTTTTAAGACAGGGACCCATCCAGAAGGGCAGTACTTC
few	TRBV10-3	TRBJ2-5	TRBD1	CAISEQQGIEETQYF	TGTGCCATCAGTGAACAACAGGGGATAGAGGAGACCCAGTACTTC
few	TRBV5-1	TRBJ2-3	TRBD2	CASSLALAGGPDTQYF	TGCGCCAGCAGCTTGGCCCTAGCGGGGGGGCCTGATACGCAGTATTTT
few	TRBV10-3	TRBJ2-1	NA	CAISREATDGEQFF	TGTGCCATCAGCCGCGAGGCGACAGATGGTGAGCAGTTCTTC
few	TRBV20-1	TRBJ2-2	NA	CSASVNTGELFF	TGCAGTGCTAGCGTGAACACCGGGGAGCTGTTTTTT
few	TRBV11-3	TRBJ2-1	NA	CASSSSSVQFF	TGTGCCAGCAGCTCTTCCTCGGTGCAGTTCTTC
few	TRBV6-1	TRBJ1-5	NA	CASSELGQSNQPQHF	TGTGCCAGCAGTGAACTAGGACAAAGCAATCAGCCCCAGCATTTT
NA	TRBV5-1	TRBJ2-1	NA	CASSLVGDYANEQFF	TGCGCCAGCAGCTTGGTGGGCGATTACGCGAATGAGCAGTTCTTC
NA	TRBV12-3/TRBV12-4	TRBJ2-6	NA	CASTLSGGANVLTF	TGTGCCAGCACTCTCAGTGGTGGGGCCAACGTCCTGACTTTC
few	TRBV12-3/TRBV12-4	TRBJ2-7	TRBD2	CASSLDGGSYSYEQYF	TGTGCCAGCAGTTTAGACGGCGGGAGTTACTCCTACGAGCAGTACTTC
NA	TRBV7-3	TRBJ1-3	NA	CASSLGGPGSGNTIYF	TGTGCCAGCAGCCTCGGTGGGCCAGGCTCTGGAAACACCATATATTTT
few	TRBV6-1	TRBJ2-7	TRBD2	CASSRGLAYEQYF	TGTGCCAGCTCCCGTGGACTAGCTTACGAGCAGTACTTC
NA	TRBV20-1	TRBJ2-2	TRBD2	CSAHMTSPNTGELFF	TGCAGTGCTCATATGACTAGCCCAAACACCGGGGAGCTGTTTTTT
NA	TRBV3-1	TRBJ1-5	TRBD1	CASSRDSWDQPQHF	TGTGCCAGCAGCCGGGACAGCTGGGATCAGCCCCAGCATTTT
NA	TRBV9	TRBJ2-1	TRBD2	CASSLTSGSWDEQFF	TGTGCCAGCAGCCTTACTAGCGGGAGTTGGGATGAGCAGTTCTTC
NA	TRBV6-5	TRBJ2-7	NA	CASSYRAGSYEQYF	TGTGCCAGCAGTTATCGGGCAGGGTCCTACGAGCAGTACTTC
few	TRBV20-1	TRBJ2-1	TRBD2	CSARRLAAGEQFF	TGCAGTGCTAGAAGACTAGCGGCGGGTGAGCAGTTCTTC
many	TRBV5-1	TRBJ1-2	NA	CASRTDSDYYGYTF	TGCGCCAGCAGGACTGACAGTGACTACTATGGCTACACCTTC
few	TRBV7-8	TRBJ2-7	TRBD1	CASSQDRVAKIDYEQYF	TGTGCCAGCAGCCAGGACAGGGTAGCGAAAATTGACTACGAGCAGTACTTC
few	TRBV11-2	TRBJ2-1	NA	CASSFLGGEQFF	TGTGCCAGCAGCTTTCTCGGTGGTGAGCAGTTCTTC
few	TRBV10-3	TRBJ1-5	TRBD1	CATGQNNQPQHF	TGTGCCACGGGACAGAATAATCAGCCCCAGCATTTT
many	TRBV5-1	TRBJ2-3	TRBD1	CASSSLPGQGRPAQYF	TGCGCCAGCAGCTCATTACCGGGACAGGGCCGACCTGCGCAGTATTTT